The clone carrying this TCR beta chain was found once. The antigen remains undetermined. One end of the junction varies from germline; a read error may be responsible. The sample originates from a study of tumor and adjacent non-tumor tissue in lung cancer. Looking at the study overall: Around 4.2 million productive TCRbeta reads were obtained per sample on average. Study conclusions and caveats: Tumor repertoires had a smaller top 100 clone share than normal lung. Tumor TCR diversity, when higher, was linked to shorter survival.

Per germline, CDR1 SGHAT and CDR2 FQDESV (reference sequence). The length of the CDR3 is 15 residues. RNA was extracted from bulk tissue without any cell sorting. TCRbeta libraries were built with three rounds of nested PCR, modified from ARM-PCR. Using its own MiXCR run on the multiplex PCR reads, TCRdb lists one record per CDR3 protein. This sample has 85,000 to 100,000 distinct CDR3 sequences; 67% occur once, and the top ten carry around 18%. This receptor was identified in a man aged 55 to 69 with non-small cell lung cancer. The sequenced sample consisted of lung tumor tissue. The chain is built from TRBV11-1 and TRBJ2-3, with a tentative D call TRBD1 (5 bases). The CDR3 sequence: CAGSLCRVDTDTQYF. CDR3 DNA: TGTGCCGGCAGCTTATGCAGGGTCGATACAGATACGCAGTATTTT.